Only a few counts were recorded for the clone carrying this TCR beta chain. This CDR3 contains 14 residues. The V segment lost 6 bases and the J segment 3 bases; nucleotides outside the gene matches: 5. Germline V lookup: CDR1 SGDLS, CDR2 YYNGEE. As processed by the authors: Reference gene primers were amplified, and this amplification served to estimate nucleated cell counts. This table comes from immunoSEQ multiplex PCR, and its TCRdb copy is limited to in-frame clones, with some not included. The V and J calls and the clone size are those of that table, but D and trimming were determined from the DNA. Of around 250,000 clones listed, approximately 87% are singletons. This specimen belongs to a study of blood T cell repertoires in COVID-19. Study summary: The United States, Italy and Spain were the sources of the acute and convalescent COVID-19 samples. The analysed material was cDNA or gDNA that came from T cells, B-cell-depleted T cells, or PBMCs.

This receptor was obtained from a man in his sixties who had recovered from COVID-19. The specimen was peripheral blood. This chain joins TRBV9 and TRBJ2-1, with 8 bases fitting TRBD2. The DNA of the CDR3 is TGTGCCAGCAACCCGCGGGGGGACTACAATGAGCAGTTCTTC. Its protein is CASNPRGDYNEQFF.